This T cell receptor (beta chain) stems from a study of CD8+ T cells in alopecia areata (dated by TCRdb to 2016 to 2018). Context from the whole study: Treated patients were enrolled in an open-label pilot trial of oral tofacitinib, 5 to 10 mg twice daily, for moderate-to-severe alopecia areata. Patients received tofacitinib for 6 to 18 months and were then followed off drug for 6 months to check for delayed response and recurrence. Disease severity in treated patients was measured with the SALT score, which quantifies the percentage of affected scalp surface area. In both human patients and the C3H/HeJ mouse model, the study applied high-throughput TCRbeta sequencing to look at T cell clonal expansion in alopecia areata. In humans, TCRbeta sequencing was performed on scalp tissue and on sorted CD4+ and CD8+ peripheral blood T cells from healthy controls and from patients with patchy or totalis/universalis alopecia areata. Biopsies were taken from tofacitinib-treated patients at baseline and again at 4 and 24 weeks into treatment, and several of those patients also had a later scalp biopsy. Scalp clonality was compared among normal scalp (n=4), patchy alopecia areata scalp (n=8), and alopecia totalis/universalis scalp (n=8). RNA was extracted with the PAXgene miRNA kit for fixed scalp, the miRNeasy kit for PBMCs, and the RNeasy kit for mouse skin. Amplification of TCRbeta CDR3 regions was done by immunoSEQ multiplex PCR using 35 Vbeta forward primers and 13 Jbeta reverse primers.

Broader findings and caveats from the paper: The treated cohort was small, with a single nonresponder, so links between baseline CD8+ expansion and response need larger studies. Unlike mouse skin, which is dominated by gammadelta T cells, normal human skin has resident alphabeta T cells that are also sequenced, and this complicates analysis of the scalp TCR repertoire. During tofacitinib treatment, many expanded lesional clones stuck around in both scalp and blood, and this persistence may partly explain why relapse happens after treatment is stopped. Compared with normal scalp, lesional scalp, particularly in alopecia totalis/universalis, had higher clonality and more expanded CD8+ clones, which suggests antigenic drive. TCR sequences shared between patients were less clear than in mice, possibly partly because of HLA diversity in the patient population. Tofacitinib significantly decreased scalp clonality and the number of expanded CD8+ clones among the top 100 scalp clones.

The library came from the immunoSEQ multiplex PCR assay. To provide template for TCR sequencing, every sample had RNA extracted and reverse transcribed into cDNA. First-strand cDNA was synthesized with SuperScript III using a 2:1 mix of oligo-dT and random hexamers. Amplification bias was assessed with a synthetic immune receptor repertoire, and residual bias was removed computationally. In the paper's pipeline: After raw reads were preprocessed to remove errors, the CDR3 was defined following IMGT conventions as running from the conserved cysteine to phenylalanine. Clonality was computed by normalizing Shannon entropy by log2 of the number of productive unique TCRs and subtracting the result from 1. CD4 or CD8 identity of scalp clones was inferred by cross-referencing scalp TCRbeta sequences with sorted blood CD4 and CD8 repertoires. TCRdb carries this immuneACCESS record with in-frame sequences only. Its versions omit some clonotypes, under half of them owing to an unresolved V gene in the studies checked, with the rest unexplained. That table furnishes V, J and clone size, whereas the DNA furnished D and trimming. For this sample the table gives over 100,000 clones, of which about 50% were detected only once. The top ten clones comprise 0.45% to 0.5% of the sample.

In the paper's terms, the time point label means: 4 weeks on oral tofacitinib. Sample treatment or condition, as interpreted from the label and publication: oral pan-JAK inhibitor, 5-10 mg twice daily. Lesional scalp punch biopsies and peripheral blood were collected from alopecia areata patients. PBMCs were separated by density centrifugation and stained for CD3, CD4 and CD8, after which CD4+ and CD8+ T cells were sorted on a FACSAria. V is cut back by 6 bases and J by 6 bases, with 16 bases in the junction unmatched. The CDR3 measures 17 amino acids from cysteine to phenylalanine. Solely the CDR3 DNA is kept, with 51 bases framed from the first base. From a lookup of the germline V gene, CDR1 and CDR2 are SQVTM and ANQGSEA. Points on this clone: The antigen it binds to is not known. No clone much larger than this one lies a single base away; base qualities are absent.

Source: CD4+ T cells sorted from blood, taken at week 4, from a patient treated with tofacitinib. The chain joins TRBV29-1 to TRBJ2-2; TRBD2 matches 10 bases in the middle. This clonotype originated in a human donor with alopecia areata. CDR3 protein: CSVARTSGESQAGELFF. The nucleotides are TGCAGCGTCGCTCGAACTAGCGGGGAAAGTCAGGCCGGGGAGCTGTTTTTT.